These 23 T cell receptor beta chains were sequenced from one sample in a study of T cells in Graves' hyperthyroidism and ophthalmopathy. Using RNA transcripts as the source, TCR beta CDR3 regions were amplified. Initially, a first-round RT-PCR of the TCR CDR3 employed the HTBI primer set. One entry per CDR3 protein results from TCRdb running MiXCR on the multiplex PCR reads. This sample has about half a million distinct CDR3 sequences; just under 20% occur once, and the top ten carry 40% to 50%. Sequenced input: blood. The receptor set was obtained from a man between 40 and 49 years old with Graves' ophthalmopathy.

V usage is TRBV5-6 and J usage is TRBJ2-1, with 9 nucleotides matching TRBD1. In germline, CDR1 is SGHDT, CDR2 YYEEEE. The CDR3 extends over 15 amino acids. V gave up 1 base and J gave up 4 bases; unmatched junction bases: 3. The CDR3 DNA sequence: TGTGCCAGCAGCTTGTGGACAGGGGCGTACAATGAGCAGTTCTTC. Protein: CASSLWTGAYNEQFF.

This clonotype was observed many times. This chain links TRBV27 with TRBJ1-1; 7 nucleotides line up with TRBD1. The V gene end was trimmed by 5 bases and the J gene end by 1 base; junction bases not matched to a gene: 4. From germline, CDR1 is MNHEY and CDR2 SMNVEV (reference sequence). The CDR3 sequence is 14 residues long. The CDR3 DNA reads TGTGCCAGCAGTACAGGGGTGGCGAACACTGAAGCTTTCTTT. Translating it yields CASSTGVANTEAFF.

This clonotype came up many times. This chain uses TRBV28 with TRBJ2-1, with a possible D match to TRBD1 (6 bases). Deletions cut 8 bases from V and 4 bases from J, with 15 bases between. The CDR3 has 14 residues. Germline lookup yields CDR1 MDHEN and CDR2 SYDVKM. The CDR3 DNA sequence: TGTGCCAGCCGACAACAGGGATATTACAATGAGCAGTTCTTC. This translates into CASRQQGYYNEQFF.

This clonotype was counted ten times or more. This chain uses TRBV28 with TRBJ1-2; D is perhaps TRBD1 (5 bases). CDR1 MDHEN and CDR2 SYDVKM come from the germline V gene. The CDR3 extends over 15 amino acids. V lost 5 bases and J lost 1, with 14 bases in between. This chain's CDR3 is CASSPPGLYNYGYTF. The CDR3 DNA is TGTGCCAGCAGTCCACCGGGACTTTATAACTATGGCTACACCTTC.

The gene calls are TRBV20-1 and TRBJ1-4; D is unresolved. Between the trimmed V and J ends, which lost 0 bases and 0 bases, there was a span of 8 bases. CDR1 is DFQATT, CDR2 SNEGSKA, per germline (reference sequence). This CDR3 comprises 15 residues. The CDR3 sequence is CSARDWTSTNEKLFF. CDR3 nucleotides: TGCAGTGCTAGAGATTGGACCTCAACTAATGAAAAACTGTTTTTT.

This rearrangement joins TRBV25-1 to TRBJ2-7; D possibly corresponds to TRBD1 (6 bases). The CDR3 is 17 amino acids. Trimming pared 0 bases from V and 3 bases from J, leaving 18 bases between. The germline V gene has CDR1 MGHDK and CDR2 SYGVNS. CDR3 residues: CASSEYIRGQRNYEQYF. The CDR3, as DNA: TGTGCCAGCAGTGAATATATTCGAGGACAGCGAAACTACGAGCAGTACTTC.

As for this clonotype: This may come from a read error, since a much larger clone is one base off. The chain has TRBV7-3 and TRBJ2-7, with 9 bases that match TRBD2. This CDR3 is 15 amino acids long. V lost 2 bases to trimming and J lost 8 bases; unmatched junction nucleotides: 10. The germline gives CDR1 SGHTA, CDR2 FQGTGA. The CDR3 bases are TGTGCCAGCAGCTTAGTCCTAGCGGGAAGGCACAAGCAGTACTTC. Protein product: CASSLVLAGRHKQYF.

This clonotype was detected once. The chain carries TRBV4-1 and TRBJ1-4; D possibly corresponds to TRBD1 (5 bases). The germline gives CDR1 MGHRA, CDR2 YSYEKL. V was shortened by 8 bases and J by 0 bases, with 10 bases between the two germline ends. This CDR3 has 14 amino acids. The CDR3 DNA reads TGCGCCAGCGGCAGGGAGGCAACTAATGAAAAACTGTTTTTT. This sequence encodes CASGREATNEKLFF.

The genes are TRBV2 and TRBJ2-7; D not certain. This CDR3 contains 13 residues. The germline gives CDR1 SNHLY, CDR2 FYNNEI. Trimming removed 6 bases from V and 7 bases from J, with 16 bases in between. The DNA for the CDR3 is TGTGCCAGCAGCCCCGGACGGTATGGGGAGCAGTACTTC. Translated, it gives CASSPGRYGEQYF.

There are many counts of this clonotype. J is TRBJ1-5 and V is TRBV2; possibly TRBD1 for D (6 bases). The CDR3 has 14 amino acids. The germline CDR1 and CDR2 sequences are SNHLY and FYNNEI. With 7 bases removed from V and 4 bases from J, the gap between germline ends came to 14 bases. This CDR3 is CASTTQGWNQPQHF. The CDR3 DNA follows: TGTGCCAGCACTACGCAGGGGTGGAATCAGCCCCAGCATTTT. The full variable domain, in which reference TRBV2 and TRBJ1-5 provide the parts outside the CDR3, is EPEVTQTPSHQVTQMGQEVILRCVPISNHLYFYWYRQILGQKVEFLVSFYNNEISEKSEIFDDQFSVERPDGSNFTLKIRSTKLEDSAMYFCASTTQGWNQPQHFGDGTRLSIL.

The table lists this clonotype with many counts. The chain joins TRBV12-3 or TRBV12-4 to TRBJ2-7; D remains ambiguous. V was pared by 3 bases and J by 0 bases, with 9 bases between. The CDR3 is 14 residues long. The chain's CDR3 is CASSFTRRSYEQYF. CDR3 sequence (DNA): TGTGCCAGCAGTTTTACCCGCCGCTCCTACGAGCAGTACTTC.

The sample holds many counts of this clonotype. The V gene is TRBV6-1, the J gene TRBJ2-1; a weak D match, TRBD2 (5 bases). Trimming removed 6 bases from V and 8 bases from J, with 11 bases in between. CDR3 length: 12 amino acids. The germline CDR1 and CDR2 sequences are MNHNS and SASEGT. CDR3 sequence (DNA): TGTGCCAGCAGGCTAGCAGTCGATGAGCAGTTCTTC. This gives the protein CASRLAVDEQFF.

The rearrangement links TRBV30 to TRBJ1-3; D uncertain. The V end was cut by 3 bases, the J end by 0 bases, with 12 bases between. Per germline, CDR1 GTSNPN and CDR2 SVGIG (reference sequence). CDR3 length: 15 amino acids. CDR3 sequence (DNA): TGTGCCTGGAGCAGCGACGAGTCCTCTGGAAACACCATATATTTT. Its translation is CAWSSDESSGNTIYF.

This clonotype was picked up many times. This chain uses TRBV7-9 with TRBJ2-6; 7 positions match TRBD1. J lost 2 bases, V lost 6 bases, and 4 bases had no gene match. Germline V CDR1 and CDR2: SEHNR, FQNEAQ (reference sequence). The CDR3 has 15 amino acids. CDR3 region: CASSLTGAGANVLTF. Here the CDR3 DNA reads TGTGCCAGCAGTTTAACAGGGGCTGGGGCCAACGTCCTGACTTTC.

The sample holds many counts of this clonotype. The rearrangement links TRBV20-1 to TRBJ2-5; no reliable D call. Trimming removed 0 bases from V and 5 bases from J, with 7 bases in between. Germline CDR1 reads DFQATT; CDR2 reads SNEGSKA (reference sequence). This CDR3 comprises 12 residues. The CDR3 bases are TGCAGTGCTAGAGATCGAGGCGAGACCCAGTACTTC. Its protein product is CSARDRGETQYF.

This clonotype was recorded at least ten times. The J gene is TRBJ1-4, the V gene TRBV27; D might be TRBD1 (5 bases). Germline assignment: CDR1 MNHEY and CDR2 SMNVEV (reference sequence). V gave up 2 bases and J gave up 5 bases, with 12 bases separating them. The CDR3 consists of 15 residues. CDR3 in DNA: TGTGCCAGCAGTTTACGGTGGCAGGGAAATGAAAAACTGTTTTTT. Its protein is CASSLRWQGNEKLFF.

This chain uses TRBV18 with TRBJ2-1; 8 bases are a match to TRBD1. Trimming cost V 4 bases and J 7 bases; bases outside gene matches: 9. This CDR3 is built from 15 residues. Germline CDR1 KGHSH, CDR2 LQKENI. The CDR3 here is CASSLQGAMGNEQFF. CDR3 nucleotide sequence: TGTGCCAGCTCACTTCAGGGGGCCATGGGGAATGAGCAGTTCTTC. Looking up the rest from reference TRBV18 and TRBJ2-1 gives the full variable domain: NAGVMQNPRHLVRRRGQEARLRCSPMKGHSHVYWYRQLPEEGLKFMVYLQKENIIDESGMPKERFSAEFPKEGPSILRIQQVVRGDSAAYFCASSLQGAMGNEQFFGPGTRLTVL.

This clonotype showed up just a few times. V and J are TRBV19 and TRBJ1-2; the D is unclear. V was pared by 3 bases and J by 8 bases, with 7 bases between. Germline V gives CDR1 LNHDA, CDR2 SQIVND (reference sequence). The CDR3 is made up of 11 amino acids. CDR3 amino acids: CASSMKAGYTF. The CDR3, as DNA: TGTGCCAGTAGTATGAAGGCCGGCTACACCTTC.

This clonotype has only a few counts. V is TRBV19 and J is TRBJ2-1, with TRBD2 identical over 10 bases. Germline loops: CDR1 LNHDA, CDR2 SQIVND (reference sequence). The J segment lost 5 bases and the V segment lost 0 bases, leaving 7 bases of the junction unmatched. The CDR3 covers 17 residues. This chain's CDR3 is CASSIDSVLAGDNEQFF. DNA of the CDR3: TGTGCCAGTAGTATAGACTCGGTCCTAGCGGGGGACAATGAGCAGTTCTTC.

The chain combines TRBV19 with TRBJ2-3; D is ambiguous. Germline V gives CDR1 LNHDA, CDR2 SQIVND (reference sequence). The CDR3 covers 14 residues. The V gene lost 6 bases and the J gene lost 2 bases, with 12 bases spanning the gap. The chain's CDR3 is CASSGETHTDTQYF. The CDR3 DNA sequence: TGTGCCAGTAGCGGTGAAACCCACACAGATACGCAGTATTTT.

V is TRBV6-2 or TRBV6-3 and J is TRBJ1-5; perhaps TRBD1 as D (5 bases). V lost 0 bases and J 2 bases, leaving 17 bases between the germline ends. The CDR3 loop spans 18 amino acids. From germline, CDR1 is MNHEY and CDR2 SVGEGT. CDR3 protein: CASSYSVLERGGNQPQHF. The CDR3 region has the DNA TGTGCCAGCAGTTACTCGGTGCTCGAGCGGGGGGGCAATCAGCCCCAGCATTTT.

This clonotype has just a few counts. In DNA, the CDR3 is TGCAGTGCTAGAGATCTGGGGAGGAACACTGAAGCTTTCTTT. This codes for CSARDLGRNTEAFF. The J gene is TRBJ1-1, the V gene TRBV20-1; D gene uncertain. Per germline, CDR1 DFQATT and CDR2 SNEGSKA (reference sequence). V lost 0 bases and J 1 base, leaving 9 bases between the germline ends. This CDR3 is built from 14 residues.

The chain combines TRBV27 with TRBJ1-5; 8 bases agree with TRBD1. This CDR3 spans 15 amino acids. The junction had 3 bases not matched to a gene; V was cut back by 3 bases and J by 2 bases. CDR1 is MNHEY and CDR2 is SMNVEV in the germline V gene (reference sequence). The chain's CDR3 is CASSFQGAGNQPQHF. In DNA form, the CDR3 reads TGTGCCAGCAGTTTCCAGGGGGCCGGCAATCAGCCCCAGCATTTT.